This T cell receptor beta chain was profiled in a study of regulatory T cells in long-lasting Graves disease. Across the study: For under 3 months, newly diagnosed Graves' patients had been taking antithyroid drugs.

To make TCR beta libraries, researchers used iRepertoire HTBI primers and Arm-PCR of CDR3 regions. TCRdb recomputed calls from the multiplex PCR reads with MiXCR, one row per CDR3 protein. Among fewer than 350,000 distinct CDR3 sequences listed, 15% to 20% were seen once. Time point denoted: newly diagnosed GD, antithyroid drugs for less than 3 months. Isolated PBMC RNA provided the starting material for the TCR library. This material consisted of peripheral blood mononuclear cells (PBMCs), taken at new diagnosis, from a patient treated with antithyroid drugs. This receptor was taken from a female donor with Graves disease.

CDR3 DNA: TGTGCCAGCAGCTTGGCCAGGTTGATAGGCAGCTACGAGCAGTACTTC. It codes for CASSLARLIGSYEQYF. The rearrangement uses TRBV5-6 and TRBJ2-7; no reliable D call. The CDR3 totals 16 residues. The germline V gene encodes CDR1 SGHDT and CDR2 YYEEEE. V lost 0 bases and J 3 bases, leaving 16 bases between the germline ends.